The rows below give T cell receptor beta chains drawn from one sample of a study of T cells in Graves' hyperthyroidism and ophthalmopathy. TCRdb used MiXCR to reprocess the multiplex PCR reads, holding one entry per CDR3 protein. Among 800,000 or so distinct CDR3 sequences listed, 35% to 40% were seen once. Input material: blood. These receptors were collected from a man younger than 30 with Graves' hyperthyroidism. Both conserved end residues are part of each CDR3. D genes are given only for firm matches. The size entry is marked missing in some rows and otherwise reads once, few, many or a size class.

abundance	v_gene	j_gene	d_gene	CDR3aa	CDR3nt
-	TRBV5-4	TRBJ1-1	-	CASSLDVGDTEAFF	TGTGCCAGCAGCTTGGACGTGGGGGACACTGAAGCTTTCTTT
-	TRBV5-8	TRBJ2-7	TRBD1	CASSTSGTVYKQYF	TGTGCCAGCAGTACCTCCGGGACAGTCTACAAGCAGTACTTC
-	TRBV20-1	TRBJ1-1	TRBD1	CSAKPGGGRTEAFF	TGCAGTGCCAAGCCAGGGGGGGGGCGAACTGAAGCTTTCTTT
few	TRBV20-1	TRBJ2-7	TRBD1	CSARGLGTGGYEQYF	TGCAGTGCTAGAGGGCTTGGGACAGGGGGCTACGAGCAGTACTTC
-	TRBV19	TRBJ2-7	-	CASSIVGGPTYEQYF	TGTGCCAGTAGTATAGTGGGGGGGCCCACCTACGAGCAGTACTTC
few	TRBV20-1	TRBJ1-1	-	CSARQLPGEAFF	TGCAGTGCCCGACAGCTCCCCGGTGAAGCTTTCTTT
-	TRBV19	TRBJ1-2	-	CASKPWAGAAYGYTF	TGTGCCAGTAAGCCCTGGGCAGGGGCTGCCTATGGCTACACCTTC
few	TRBV20-1	TRBJ1-4	-	CSASHQGSGGEKLFF	TGCAGTGCTAGTCACCAGGGTAGCGGCGGGGAAAAACTGTTTTTT
many	TRBV4-3	TRBJ1-3	-	CASSQKSGNTIYF	TGCGCCAGCAGCCAAAAATCTGGAAACACCATATATTTT
few	TRBV14	TRBJ1-5	TRBD1	CASSQEGQGERLSNQPQHF	TGTGCCAGCAGCCAAGAGGGGCAGGGGGAAAGGCTTAGCAATCAGCCCCAGCATTTT
many	TRBV2	TRBJ2-2	-	CASNIQKRSGELFF	TGTGCCAGCAACATTCAAAAGCGGTCGGGGGAGCTGTTTTTT
few	TRBV5-1	TRBJ1-3	-	CASSSYPGGGTIYF	TGCGCCAGCAGCTCGTATCCGGGTGGGGGAACCATATATTTT
-	TRBV5-5	TRBJ1-5	TRBD1	CASSLWTGEYSNQPQHF	TGTGCCAGCAGCCTGTGGACAGGGGAGTATAGCAATCAGCCCCAGCATTTT
once	TRBV19	TRBJ2-2	-	CASSGSGDTGELFF	TGTGCCAGTAGCGGGAGTGGGGACACCGGGGAGCTGTTTTTT
-	TRBV7-9	TRBJ2-5	-	CASSLSAYPPETQYF	TGTGCCAGCAGCTTAAGTGCGTATCCCCCAGAGACCCAGTACTTC
few	TRBV6-5	TRBJ2-2	-	CASSYAVTGELFF	TGTGCCAGCAGTTACGCGGTTACCGGGGAGCTGTTTTTT
-	TRBV6-5	TRBJ2-7	-	CASRGTVPYEQYF	TGTGCCAGCAGAGGTACGGTACCCTACGAGCAGTACTTC
-	TRBV9	TRBJ2-7	-	CASRPTFSGPTGEQYF	TGTGCCAGCAGGCCAACCTTTAGCGGCCCTACGGGGGAGCAGTACTTC
few	TRBV7-9	TRBJ1-1	TRBD1	CASPQGAAEAFF	TGTGCCAGTCCACAGGGGGCGGCTGAAGCTTTCTTT
-	TRBV20-1	TRBJ2-2	-	CSSDSDTGELFF	TGCAGTTCGGACTCAGACACCGGGGAGCTGTTTTTT
once	TRBV29-1	TRBJ1-1	TRBD1	CSVDLGQGTEAFF	TGCAGCGTTGATTTAGGACAGGGAACTGAAGCTTTCTTT
many	TRBV7-9	TRBJ2-5	-	CASSFWGETQYF	TGTGCCAGCAGCTTTTGGGGAGAGACCCAGTACTTC
many	TRBV29-1	TRBJ1-5	-	CSVADSLNQPQHF	TGCAGCGTTGCGGACAGCCTCAATCAGCCCCAGCATTTT
many	TRBV12-3/TRBV12-4	TRBJ2-2	-	CASSLGTPNTGELFF	TGTGCCAGCAGTTTGGGGACACCGAACACCGGGGAGCTGTTTTTT
many	TRBV15	TRBJ2-7	-	CATAPGLLSYEQYF	TGTGCCACTGCGCCGGGACTTCTCTCCTACGAGCAGTACTTC
-	TRBV12-3/TRBV12-4	TRBJ1-4	-	CASSRRGTIEFF	TGTGCCAGCAGTCGGCGGGGGACAATCGAGTTTTTT